This entry is about one T cell receptor beta chain. TCRdb redid the calling of the PCR reads with MiXCR, one entry per CDR3 protein. The data contain more than 550,000 distinct CDR3 sequences, roughly 27% of them seen just once; the ten biggest clones take up about 0.78%. The source of the sample is a study of molecular identifiers for immune sequencing clone quantification. CDR1 is SNHLY, CDR2 FYNNEI, per germline. Deletions cut 6 bases from V and 0 bases from J, with 12 bases between. CDR3 length: 15 residues. CD8+CD4-CCR7+CD45RA+ cells were sorted as naive CD8 T cells. V usage is TRBV2 and J usage is TRBJ1-3; possibly TRBD1 for D (5 bases). The receptor comes from a human donor in good health. Some libraries in this study had Jurkat cell RNA spiked in. The sequencing input was naive CD8+ T cells from blood, with Jurkat cell RNA spiked in. As for subset: FACS-sorted CD8+CD4-CCR7+CD45RA+ naive T cells. CDR3 sequence: CASRSTGSSGNTIYF. Written as DNA, the CDR3 is TGTGCCAGCAGGAGCACAGGAAGCTCTGGAAACACCATATATTTT.